A selection of T cell receptor beta chains follows, all from one sample in a study of T cell responses to AZD1222 COVID-19 vaccine. Repertoires were generated with immunoSEQ multiplex PCR, while TCRdb's copy carries only in-frame clones and drops some. The table has approximately 150,000 clones, 80% to 95% seen once; the top ten hold 5% to 6.5%. Sequenced material: peripheral blood, taken 28 days after the second AZD1222 dose. Every receptor here comes from an adult who received the AZD1222 COVID-19 vaccine. The CDR3 runs from the conserved cysteine through the conserved F or W. Each record gives: D gene, J gene, V gene, CDR3 DNA, CDR3 protein. The D gene is left open where the match is weak.

NA	TRBJ1-2	TRBV6-5	TGTGCCAGCAGTAAACAGGCCCAGTCCTATGGCTACACCTTC	CASSKQAQSYGYTF
NA	TRBJ2-3	TRBV30	TGTGCCTGGAGTGAAAGCGGGAGCACAGATACGCAGTATTTT	CAWSESGSTDTQYF
NA	TRBJ1-2	TRBV6-1	TGTGCCAGCAGTGAAGGGACTATCTATGGCTACACCTTC	CASSEGTIYGYTF
NA	TRBJ1-1	TRBV28	TGTGCCAGCACCCGGGAGGTCGGAGGGACTGAAGCTTTCTTT	CASTREVGGTEAFF
NA	TRBJ1-1	TRBV6-5	TGTGCCAGCAGTTACGACGGGGGAACTGAAGCTTTCTTT	CASSYDGGTEAFF
NA	TRBJ1-3	TRBV30	TGTGCCTCAGGATTGAGCTCTGGAAACACCATATATTTT	CASGLSSGNTIYF
TRBD1	TRBJ1-5	TRBV11-2	TGTGCCAGCAGCTTAGTACAGGGGGCAAGGCAGCCCCAGCATTTT	CASSLVQGARQPQHF
TRBD2	TRBJ2-3	TRBV24-1	TGTGCCACCAGTGCCGTGATGGCAGGGCTAGCGGCTGGCACAGATACGCAGTATTTT	CATSAVMAGLAAGTDTQYF
NA	TRBJ2-2	TRBV28	TGTGCCAGCAGGACTTCGAACACCGGGGAGCTGTTTTTT	CASRTSNTGELFF
NA	TRBJ2-1	TRBV10-1	TGCGCCGGACCCCTCCGGGAGCTAGGGAATGAGCAGTTCTTC	CAGPLRELGNEQFF